The sample holds many counts of the clone carrying this T cell receptor beta chain. Its target is not known. These data come from a study of early T cells in non-severe SARS-CoV-2 infection. As for the study in general: Bulk RNA from unsorted whole blood was sequenced; chains were unpaired. Points from the study as a whole: Comparison of clonotypes with VDJdb favored anti-spike CD8 responses while missing private and CD4 specificities.

CDR1 is DFQATT and CDR2 is SNEGSKA in the germline V gene (reference sequence). This CDR3 region has 15 residues. J was trimmed by 6 bases and V by 5 bases; bases with no gene match: 9. Each CDR3 protein is one row after TCRdb ran MiXCR on the 5' RACE reads. In the table there are 50,000 to 65,000 distinct CDR3 sequences, about 17% of which are singletons. The sequence derives from an adult who was a healthcare worker with PCR-confirmed SARS-CoV-2 infection or an uninfected control (not recorded which). The chain uses TRBV20-1 and TRBJ2-5, with TRBD2 matching over 13 bases. Sequencing was performed on whole blood, taken at baseline. The CDR3 spells CSADAGLAGVQTQYF. Here the CDR3 DNA reads TGCAGTGCTGACGCCGGACTAGCGGGAGTTCAGACCCAGTACTTC.